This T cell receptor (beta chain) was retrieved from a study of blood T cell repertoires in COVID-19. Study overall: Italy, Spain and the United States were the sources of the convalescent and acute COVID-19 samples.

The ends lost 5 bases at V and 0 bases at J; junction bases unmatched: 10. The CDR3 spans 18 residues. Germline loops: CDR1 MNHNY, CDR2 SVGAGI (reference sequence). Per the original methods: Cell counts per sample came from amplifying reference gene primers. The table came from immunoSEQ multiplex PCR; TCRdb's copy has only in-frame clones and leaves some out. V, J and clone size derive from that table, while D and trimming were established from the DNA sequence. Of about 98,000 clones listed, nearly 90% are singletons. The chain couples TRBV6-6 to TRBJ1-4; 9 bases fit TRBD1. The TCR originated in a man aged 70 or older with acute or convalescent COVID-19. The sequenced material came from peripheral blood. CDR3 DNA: TGTGCCAGCAGTCGGACAGGGGAGTTCTTCACAACTAATGAAAAACTGTTTTTT. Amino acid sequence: CASSRTGEFFTTNEKLFF.